These 3 T cell receptor beta chains were all obtained from the same sample, sequenced in a study of shared clonotypes between healthy human individuals (dated by TCRdb to the early 2020s). Receptor amplification or capture employed the immunoSEQ multiplex PCR assay. What TCRdb holds here is the immuneACCESS table cut down to in-frame rearrangements. Part of the clones is not present; checked against another copy, under half of the missing clones reflect an unresolved V gene, and the others are unexplained. The sample contains about 1 million clones, approximately 70% of them found a single time. The biggest ten clones account for over 1.3% of the sample. The specimen sequenced was memory CD4+ T cells sorted from blood. Interpreted using the paper, the cell subset or site label stands for: CD45RA-negative fraction. The receptors originated from a young man in good health.

The V gene is TRBV5-6, the J gene TRBJ1-1; possibly TRBD1 for D (6 bases). The CDR3 has 15 residues. Germline V lookup: CDR1 SGHDT, CDR2 YYEEEE. Trimming took 5 bases from V and 4 from J, leaving 18 bases between them. CDR3 region: CASRPTGTKGTEAFF. The CDR3 DNA reads as TGTGCCAGCAGACCCACCGGGACAAAGGGCACTGAAGCTTTCTTT.

This clone occurred many times. Other DNA sequences from this sample encode an identical CDR3 as well. The genes are TRBV6-1 and TRBJ1-1; possibly TRBD1 for D (6 bases). The CDR3 length is 14 residues. Trimming left V 4 bases short and J 1 base short, with 10 bases between. Germline-derived CDR1 and CDR2 are MNHNS and SASEGT. The CDR3 reads CASSVGGSNTEAFF. Here the CDR3 DNA reads TGTGCCAGCAGTGTCGGGGGCTCGAACACTGAAGCTTTCTTT.

This chain uses TRBV5-4 with TRBJ2-2; D could derive from TRBD1 or TRBD2 (7 bases each). The CDR3 has 14 residues. Trimming left V 4 bases short and J 6 bases short, with 13 bases between. Germline V lookup: CDR1 SGHNT, CDR2 YYREEE (reference sequence). The CDR3 region has the DNA TGTGCCAGCAGCCCAGGGGGGGAGGCCGGGGAGCTGTTTTTT. This gives the protein CASSPGGEAGELFF.